The sequence of this TCR beta chain was determined in a study of human T cells and chemical hapten exposure. The wider study: A mostly female patient group had alopecia areata, totalis or universalis.

For the library, individual cDNA molecules each received unique molecular identifiers. MiXCR was run by TCRdb on the RACE reads, yielding one entry per CDR3 protein. Of 150,000 to 200,000 distinct CDR3 sequences listed, approximately 20% are singletons. Time point given: patch test 1, 2 weeks after DPC sensitization. Regarding treatment: therapeutic diphenylcyclopropenone sensitization with weekly scalp DPC. Every patch test was put on after a blood sample was taken. Study-level points and caveats: Counts of TCRs above 1 in 1000 frequency stayed unchanged with DPC sensitization.

Note on this clonotype: Its target is unknown.

The receptor was isolated from a woman in her forties or fifties with alopecia areata. Some clones in this sample may be carry-over from other donors' samples. The input for sequencing was whole blood, taken in connection with sensitization to the hapten diphenylcyclopropenone (DPC).

CDR3 in DNA: TGTGCCAGCAGCTCGACTAGCGGGAGAAATGAGCAGTTCTTC. This sequence encodes CASSSTSGRNEQFF. The V gene is TRBV7-8, the J gene TRBJ2-1; TRBD2 agrees at 12 bases. Germline V lookup: CDR1 SGHVS, CDR2 FQNEAQ. The CDR3 loop spans 14 amino acids. Germline trimming cut 4 bases from V and 7 bases from J; bases unmatched to any gene: 2.